The following is a T cell receptor beta chain sequence with its context. Its antigen is unknown. This specimen comes from a study of T and B cells in COVID-19 patients. Study background: Active-infection patients were older, median approximately 68 years, than recovered patients, median about 37 years.

Each TRB amplification used 250-500 ng of genomic DNA from blood. BIOMED2 TRB-A/B primer pools were used in multiplex TRB PCR. Each CDR3 protein is one row after TCRdb ran MiXCR on the multiplex PCR reads. The sample has more than 5,000 distinct CDR3 sequences, 33% seen once. General study results and limits: Highly clonal in active COVID-19, TRB repertoires exceeded healthy-donor diversity and richness at recovery.

The sequenced sample consisted of blood. The source of this sequence is a human donor with active COVID-19.

CDR3 loop: CASSRGESYEQYF. DNA for the CDR3: TGTGCCAGCAGCCGGGGCGAGTCCTACGAGCAGTACTTC. This chain links TRBV11-2 with TRBJ2-7; either TRBD1 or TRBD2 may fit D (5 bases each). CDR1 is SGHAT and CDR2 is FQNNGV in the germline V gene. V lost 5 bases and J lost 1, with 9 bases in between. This CDR3 contains 13 residues.